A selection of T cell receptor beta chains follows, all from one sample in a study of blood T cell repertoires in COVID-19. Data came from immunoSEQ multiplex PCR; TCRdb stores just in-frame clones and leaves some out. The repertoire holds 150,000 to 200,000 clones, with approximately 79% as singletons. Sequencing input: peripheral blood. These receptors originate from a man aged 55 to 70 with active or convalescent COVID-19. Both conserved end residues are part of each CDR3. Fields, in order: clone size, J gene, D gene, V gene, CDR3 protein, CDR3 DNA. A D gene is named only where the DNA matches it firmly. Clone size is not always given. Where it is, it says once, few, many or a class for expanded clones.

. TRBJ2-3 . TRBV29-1 CSVDPTRGTDTQYF TGCAGCGTTGACCCGACCAGGGGCACAGATACGCAGTATTTT
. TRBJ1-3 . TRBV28 CASSLSQGLSHTIYF TGTGCCAGCAGTTTATCACAGGGTCTGTCTCACACCATATATTTT
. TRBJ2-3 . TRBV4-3 CASSQRLDTDTQYF TGCGCCAGCAGCCAAAGACTAGACACAGATACGCAGTATTTT
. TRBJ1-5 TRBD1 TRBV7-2 CASSPGTVSNQPQHF TGTGCCAGCAGCCCGGGGACAGTTAGCAATCAGCCCCAGCATTTT
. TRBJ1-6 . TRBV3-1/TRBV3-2 CASSQIGVGSPLHF TGTGCCAGCAGCCAAATCGGGGTCGGGTCACCCCTCCACTTT
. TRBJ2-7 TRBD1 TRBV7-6 CASSLVGQGAYEQYF TGTGCCAGCAGCTTAGTGGGACAGGGTGCCTACGAGCAGTACTTC
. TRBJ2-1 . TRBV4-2 CASSQEAGSGNEQFF TGTGCCAGCAGCCAAGAGGCTGGGTCGGGCAATGAGCAGTTCTTC
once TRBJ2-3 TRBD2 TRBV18 CASSRKRLAGGTDTQYF TGTGCCAGCTCACGCAAAAGACTAGCGGGGGGCACAGATACGCAGTATTTT
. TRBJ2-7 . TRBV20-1 CSAIYSSQQYF TGCAGTGCGATCTACAGTTCCCAGCAGTACTTC
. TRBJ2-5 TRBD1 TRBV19 CASSRGQQETQYF TGTGCCAGTAGTAGGGGACAGCAAGAGACCCAGTACTTC
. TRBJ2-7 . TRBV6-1 CASSEAREQYF TGTGCCAGCAGTGAAGCGCGCGAGCAGTACTTC
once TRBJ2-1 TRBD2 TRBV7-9 CASRPKAAGGSSSYNEQFF TGTGCCAGCAGACCAAAAGCGGCGGGAGGATCGAGCTCCTACAATGAGCAGTTCTTC
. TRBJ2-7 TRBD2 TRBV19 CASSIGASGRLYEQYF TGTGCCAGTAGTATAGGGGCTAGCGGGAGACTTTACGAGCAGTACTTC
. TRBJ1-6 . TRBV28 CASSLASAGFSPLHF TGTGCCAGCAGTTTAGCCTCGGCAGGATTTTCACCCCTCCACTTT
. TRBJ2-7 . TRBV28 CASSSWAANEQYF TGTGCCAGCAGTTCCTGGGCCGCTAACGAGCAGTACTTC
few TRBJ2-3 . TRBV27 CASSAYRVPDTQYF TGTGCCAGCAGTGCCTACAGGGTCCCAGATACGCAGTATTTT
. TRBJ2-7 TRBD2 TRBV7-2 CASSEAPGTRPTYEQYF TGTGCCAGCAGCGAAGCACCAGGGACTAGACCTACCTACGAGCAGTACTTC
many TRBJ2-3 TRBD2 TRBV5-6 CASSPGLAGAEYTQYF TGTGCCAGCAGCCCGGGACTAGCGGGAGCGGAATATACGCAGTATTTT
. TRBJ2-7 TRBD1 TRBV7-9 CASSLAQGEYEQYF TGTGCCAGCAGCTTAGCGCAGGGGGAGTACGAGCAGTACTTC
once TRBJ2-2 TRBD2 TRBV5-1 CASSRTSGRSGELFF TGCGCCAGCAGCCGGACTAGCGGGAGGTCCGGGGAGCTGTTTTTT
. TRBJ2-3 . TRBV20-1 CSASISQTSTDTQYF TGCAGTGCTAGTATCTCCCAGACTAGCACAGATACGCAGTATTTT
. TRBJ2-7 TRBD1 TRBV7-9 CASSSGQGIDEQYF TGTGCCAGCAGCTCGGGACAGGGTATCGACGAGCAGTACTTC